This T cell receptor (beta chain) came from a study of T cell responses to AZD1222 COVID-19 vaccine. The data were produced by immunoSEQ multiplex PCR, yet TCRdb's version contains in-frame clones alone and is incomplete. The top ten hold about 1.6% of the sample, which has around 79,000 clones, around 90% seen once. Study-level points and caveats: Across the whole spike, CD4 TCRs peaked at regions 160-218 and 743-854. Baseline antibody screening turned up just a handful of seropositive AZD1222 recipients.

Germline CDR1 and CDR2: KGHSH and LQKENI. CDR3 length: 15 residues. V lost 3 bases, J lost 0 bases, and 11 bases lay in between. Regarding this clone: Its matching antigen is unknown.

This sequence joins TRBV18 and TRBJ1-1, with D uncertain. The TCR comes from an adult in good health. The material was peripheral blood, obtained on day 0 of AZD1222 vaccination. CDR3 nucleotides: TGTGCCAGCTCACCCAGATGGACCTTGAACACTGAAGCTTTCTTT. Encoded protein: CASSPRWTLNTEAFF.